A single sample gave rise to the 10 T cell receptor beta chains below, sequenced in a study of cytomegalovirus exposure and HLA in healthy donors. The PCR used 60 Vbeta and 13 Jbeta primers. The assay was immunoSEQ multiplex PCR, and TCRdb's table has in-frame clones only and misses some. The data contain about 150,000 clones, less than 80% of them singletons. The sequenced sample was PBMCs. These receptors were taken from a female donor in good health and CMV-seropositive.

Details on this clone: In the same sample, other DNA sequences code for this CDR3. The chain uses TRBV4-1 and TRBJ1-5; D is possibly TRBD1 (5 bases). The germline V gene has CDR1 MGHRA and CDR2 YSYEKL. Between the trimmed V and J ends, which lost 1 base and 7 bases, there was a span of 14 bases. The CDR3 sequence is 15 residues long. The CDR3 DNA follows: TGCGCCAGCAGCCAAGCCGGAACGGGGGTGCAGCCCCAGCATTTT. Its translation is CASSQAGTGVQPQHF.

The chain links TRBV30 to TRBJ2-1; TRBD2 is a possible D gene (6 bases). There are 12 residues in the CDR3. V lost 4 bases, J lost 4 bases, and 8 bases lay in between. Germline V gene lookup returns CDR1 GTSNPN and CDR2 SVGIG (reference sequence). This CDR3 reads CAWNRGYNEQFF. The CDR3 nucleotides read TGTGCCTGGAATCGGGGGTACAATGAGCAGTTCTTC.

The rearrangement uses TRBV5-1 and TRBJ2-7; possibly TRBD2 for D (6 bases). This CDR3 has 15 amino acids. The ends were cut back, 0 bases at V and 9 bases at J, with 19 bases in the middle. Germline V lookup: CDR1 SGHRS, CDR2 YFSETQ. The CDR3 protein is CASSLDSGSRGTQYF. In DNA, the CDR3 is TGCGCCAGCAGCTTGGATTCCGGGAGCCGGGGAACGCAGTACTTC.

The rearrangement uses TRBV18 and TRBJ2-3; 9 nucleotides align to TRBD1. This CDR3 is built from 13 residues. Per the germline V gene, CDR1 is KGHSH and CDR2 is LQKENI. Trimming cost V 2 bases and J 14 bases; bases outside gene matches: 8. The DNA for the CDR3 is TGTGCCAGCTCACCAAACCGGGACAGGGAAGGGTATTTT. It translates to CASSPNRDREGYF.

The gene calls are TRBV9 and TRBJ2-7, with D perhaps matching TRBD1 (6 bases). This CDR3 is built from 14 residues. V lost 3 bases, J lost 3 bases, and 13 bases lay in between. Germline-derived CDR1 and CDR2 are SGDLS and YYNGEE. Here the CDR3 reads CASSDRDKFYEQYF. The CDR3 DNA follows: TGTGCCAGCAGCGACCGGGACAAATTCTACGAGCAGTACTTC.

The chain joins TRBV6-6 to TRBJ1-2; D ambiguous. Germline V gives CDR1 MNHNY, CDR2 SVGAGI (reference sequence). V dropped 0 bases and J dropped 4 bases, with 15 bases sitting between them. CDR3 length: 16 residues. In DNA, the CDR3 is TGTGCCAGCAGTTACTCGATTCCAGGCACGGCCTATGGCTACACCTTC. Protein: CASSYSIPGTAYGYTF.

The V and J genes are TRBV7-2 and TRBJ2-1; possible D gene TRBD2, 5 bases. From germline, CDR1 is SGHTA and CDR2 FQGNSA. The CDR3 is 16 amino acids. Trimming pared 4 bases from V and 0 bases from J, leaving 13 bases between. The DNA of the CDR3 is TGTGCCAGCAGCTCAAGCGGAACTAGCTCCTACAATGAGCAGTTCTTC. As protein: CASSSSGTSSYNEQFF. The whole variable domain, remainder taken from reference TRBV7-2 and TRBJ2-1, is GAGVSQSPSNKVTEKGKDVELRCDPISGHTALYWYRQSLGQGLEFLIYFQGNSAPDKSGLPSDRFSAERTGGSVSTLTIQRTQQEDSAVYLCASSSSGTSSYNEQFFGPGTRLTVL.

This clone was recorded a few times. The genes are TRBV5-1 and TRBJ2-1; D unclear. The CDR3 runs to 13 residues. Germline assignment: CDR1 SGHRS and CDR2 YFSETQ. Trimming stripped 4 bases from V and 5 bases from J, with 10 bases between. The CDR3 is CASSRRSHNEQFF. The CDR3 DNA reads TGCGCCAGCAGCCGTAGATCGCACAATGAGCAGTTCTTC.

The chain joins TRBV5-4 to TRBJ2-5, with a tentative D call TRBD2 (5 bases). This CDR3 region has 15 residues. V was shortened by 4 bases and J by 2 bases, with 15 bases between the two germline ends. Germline CDR1 reads SGHNT; CDR2 reads YYREEE (reference sequence). For the CDR3, the DNA is TGTGCCAGCAGCCCACTAGTGGCAGAACAAGAGACCCAGTACTTC. Translated, it gives CASSPLVAEQETQYF.

This clone has just a few counts. The rearrangement joins TRBV2 to TRBJ1-5; a weak D match, TRBD1 (6 bases). From germline, CDR1 is SNHLY and CDR2 FYNNEI. This CDR3 is built from 13 residues. V lost 6 bases and J lost 6, with 12 bases in between. CDR3 nucleotides: TGTGCCAGCAGAGAGGGGGGGGGTCAGCCCCAGCATTTT. This codes for CASREGGGQPQHF.